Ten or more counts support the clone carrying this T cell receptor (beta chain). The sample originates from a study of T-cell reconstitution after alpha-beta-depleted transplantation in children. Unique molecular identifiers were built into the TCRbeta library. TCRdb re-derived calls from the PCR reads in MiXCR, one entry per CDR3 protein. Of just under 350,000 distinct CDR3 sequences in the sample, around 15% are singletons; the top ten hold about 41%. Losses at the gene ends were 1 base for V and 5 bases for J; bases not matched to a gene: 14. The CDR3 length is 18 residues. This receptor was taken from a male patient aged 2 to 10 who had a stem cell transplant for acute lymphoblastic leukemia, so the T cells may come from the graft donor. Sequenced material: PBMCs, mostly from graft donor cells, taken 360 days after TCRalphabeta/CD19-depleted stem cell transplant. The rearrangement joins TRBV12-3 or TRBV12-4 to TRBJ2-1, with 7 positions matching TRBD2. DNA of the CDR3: TGTGCCAGCAGTTTAGTGGGCGGGAGAATAGTTAGCAACAATGAGCAGTTCTTC. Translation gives CASSLVGGRIVSNNEQFF.